Shown below are 21 T cell receptor beta chains from a single sample sequenced in a study of OX40 agonist ivuxolimab in advanced cancers. Some clones are missing from TCRdb's copy, which holds only in-frame ones; the method was immunoSEQ multiplex PCR. This table holds about 80,000 clones, more than 75% found once. The sequencing used CD4+ or CD8+ T cells sorted from blood, collected in a trial of the OX40 agonist ivuxolimab. The receptors were gathered from an adult with an advanced solid tumor such as melanoma, head and neck, liver or kidney cancer.

The V call is TRBV5-1, the J call TRBJ1-2; D unresolved. The CDR3 is made up of 14 amino acids. In germline, CDR1 is SGHRS, CDR2 YFSETQ. V shed 2 bases and J shed 4 bases, with 12 bases lying between them. The CDR3 here is CASSLDGRSYGYTF. CDR3 in DNA: TGCGCCAGCAGCTTAGACGGCAGGAGCTATGGCTACACCTTC.

In DNA, the CDR3 is TGTGCCTGGAGTCTAACCTGGTCGGGTAGCGGGGGGGAGAGGGGTACGCAGTATTTT. It yields the protein CAWSLTWSGSGGERGTQYF. V usage is TRBV30 and J usage is TRBJ2-3; 11 nucleotides line up with TRBD2. CDR3 length: 19 residues. Germline loops: CDR1 GTSNPN, CDR2 SVGIG (reference sequence). V shed 2 bases and J 8 bases; nucleotides not matched to a gene: 21.

The V gene is TRBV10-3, the J gene TRBJ2-7, with 9 bases identical to TRBD1. This CDR3 spans 15 amino acids. J lost 3 bases, V lost 4 bases, and 7 bases had no gene match. CDR1 is ENHRY and CDR2 is SYGVKD in the germline V gene. For the CDR3, the DNA is TGTGCCATCAGTGCATCCGGGACAGGGATCTACGAGCAGTACTTC. As protein: CAISASGTGIYEQYF.

The chain recombines TRBV11-2 with TRBJ2-7; 9 nucleotides align to TRBD1. Germline V gene lookup returns CDR1 SGHAT and CDR2 FQNNGV. The CDR3 has 15 amino acids. Trimming at V came to 3 bases and at J to 4 bases, leaving 7 bases not matched to a gene. The CDR3: CASSFTGTGLYEQYF. The CDR3 nucleotides read TGTGCCAGCAGCTTCACCGGGACAGGGCTTTACGAGCAGTACTTC.

This chain uses TRBV6-6 with TRBJ1-2; D is unresolved. CDR1 and CDR2 from the germline V gene are MNHNY and SVGAGI (reference sequence). V lost 3 bases and J lost 0, with 11 bases in between. CDR3 length equals 15 residues. The CDR3 sequence is CASSYHGEANYGYTF. DNA of the CDR3: TGTGCCAGCAGTTATCATGGGGAGGCTAACTATGGCTACACCTTC.

This chain connects TRBV5-1 to TRBJ2-7, with D possibly being TRBD1 (6 bases). Trimming shortened V by 4 bases and J by 0 bases, and 14 bases separated the two germline ends. This CDR3 region has 15 residues. Germline-derived CDR1 and CDR2 are SGHRS and YFSETQ. In DNA, the CDR3 is TGCGCCAGCAGCCCCGGACAGCGGATCTCCTACGAGCAGTACTTC. This sequence encodes CASSPGQRISYEQYF. Supplemented by reference TRBV5-1 and TRBJ2-7, the full variable domain reads KAGVTQTPRYLIKTRGQQVTLSCSPISGHRSVSWYQQTPGQGLQFLFEYFSETQRNKGNFPGRFSGRQFSNSRSEMNVSTLELGDSALYLCASSPGQRISYEQYFGPGTRLTVT.

The chain links TRBV28 to TRBJ1-1; the match to TRBD1 covers 8 bases. The CDR3 sequence is 13 residues long. CDR1 is MDHEN, CDR2 SYDVKM, per germline. V lost 2 bases, J lost 8 bases, and 4 bases stayed unmatched. The CDR3 sequence: CASSLGTGTEAFF. DNA for the CDR3: TGTGCCAGCAGTTTAGGGACAGGCACCGAAGCTTTCTTT.

The chain is built from TRBV5-6 and TRBJ2-1, with D unresolved. Germline V gives CDR1 SGHDT, CDR2 YYEEEE. The V end lost 1 base, the J end lost 3 bases, and 14 bases lay between the germline ends. The CDR3 length is 16 residues. CDR3 loop: CASSLKQPTFYNEQFF. CDR3 DNA: TGTGCCAGCAGCTTGAAACAGCCAACCTTCTACAATGAGCAGTTCTTC.

This chain joins TRBV5-6 and TRBJ1-1; D is ambiguous. Germline lookup yields CDR1 SGHDT and CDR2 YYEEEE. V gave up 0 bases and J gave up 5 bases, with 8 bases separating them. The CDR3 has 13 residues. For the CDR3, the DNA is TGTGCCAGCAGCTTGGGAAGAAAGACTGAAGCTTTCTTT. Its protein is CASSLGRKTEAFF.

The rearrangement links TRBV4-2 to TRBJ2-3; no definite D call. Between the trimmed V and J ends, which lost 0 bases and 2 bases, there was a span of 9 bases. The CDR3 is made up of 15 amino acids. Germline V CDR1 and CDR2: LGHNA, YNFKEQ. As DNA, the CDR3 is TGTGCCAGCAGCCAAGAAGGGAAAGACACAGATACGCAGTATTTT. This sequence encodes CASSQEGKDTDTQYF.

This chain uses TRBV18 with TRBJ2-7, with TRBD1 as a possible D gene (5 bases). Germline V lookup: CDR1 KGHSH, CDR2 LQKENI. The CDR3 extends over 13 amino acids. V shed 3 bases and J shed 6 bases, with 12 bases lying between them. The chain's CDR3 is CASSPGAGSEQYF. DNA for the CDR3: TGTGCCAGCTCACCTGGGGCAGGGTCCGAGCAGTACTTC.

V is TRBV23-1 and J is TRBJ1-2; 8 bases align to TRBD1. TRBV23-1 belongs to the ORF category, with a function that is uncertain. The ends lost 0 bases at V and 4 bases at J; junction bases unmatched: 7. The CDR3 spans 16 residues. CDR3 bases: TGCGCCAGCAGTCAATCTCTTGGACAGGGAGGCTATGGCTACACCTTC. Its translation is CASSQSLGQGGYGYTF.

The chain combines TRBV5-6 with TRBJ1-4, with D possibly matching TRBD1 (6 bases). The CDR3 extends over 12 amino acids. Between the trimmed V and J ends, which lost 1 base and 11 bases, there was a span of 9 bases. Germline loops: CDR1 SGHDT, CDR2 YYEEEE. The CDR3: CASSLIGGKLFF. The CDR3 region has the DNA TGTGCCAGCAGCTTGATAGGGGGGAAACTGTTTTTT.

V and J are TRBV6-1 and TRBJ2-7; tentatively, D is TRBD1 (6 bases). V lost 6 bases to trimming and J lost 4 bases, with 10 bases between them. The germline V gene encodes CDR1 MNHNS and CDR2 SASEGT. CDR3 length: 12 amino acids. The CDR3 reads CASRTQGYEQYF. The CDR3 DNA follows: TGTGCCAGCAGAACACAGGGTTACGAGCAGTACTTC.

The genes are TRBV28 and TRBJ2-5; D ambiguous. V was cut by 7 bases and J by 5 bases, with 11 bases left in between. In germline, CDR1 is MDHEN, CDR2 SYDVKM. The CDR3 loop spans 12 amino acids. In nucleotides, the CDR3 is TGTGCCAGCAACCTCGAGTCTGAGACCCAGTACTTC. Translated, it gives CASNLESETQYF.

In its sample, this clone was seen once. This chain uses TRBV28 with TRBJ2-2, with unresolved D. Trimming removed 2 bases at V and 6 bases at J, with 4 bases between. In germline, CDR1 is MDHEN, CDR2 SYDVKM. This CDR3 has 12 residues. CDR3: CASSLRPGELFF. In nucleotides, the CDR3 is TGTGCCAGCAGTTTACGCCCCGGGGAGCTGTTTTTT.

V and J are TRBV2 and TRBJ2-3; 7 bases map to TRBD2. CDR1 is SNHLY and CDR2 is FYNNEI in the germline V gene. Losses at the gene ends were 7 bases for V and 5 bases for J; bases not matched to a gene: 6. The CDR3 runs to 13 residues. The CDR3 loop is CASNREVGDTQYF. The CDR3, as DNA: TGTGCCAGCAACCGGGAGGTCGGAGATACGCAGTATTTT.

This chain uses TRBV2 with TRBJ2-5, with 7 bases fitting TRBD2. Germline V gene sequence: CDR1 SNHLY, CDR2 FYNNEI. This CDR3 contains 15 residues. The trim removed 4 bases at V and 4 bases at J, leaving 9 bases unmatched. CDR3 amino acids: CASSGSGMMGETQYF. CDR3 nucleotides: TGTGCCAGCAGTGGGAGCGGGATGATGGGAGAGACCCAGTACTTC.

This clone was counted once. V usage is TRBV6-5 and J usage is TRBJ1-2; 9 nucleotides match TRBD1. The CDR3 is 14 amino acids. CDR1 is MNHEY, CDR2 SVGAGI, per germline. V shed 6 bases and J 6 bases; nucleotides not matched to a gene: 8. The chain's CDR3 is CASSYNRGPHGYTF. The CDR3, as DNA: TGTGCCAGCAGCTATAACAGGGGGCCTCATGGCTACACCTTC.

V is TRBV6-6 and J is TRBJ2-2; tentative D call: TRBD1 (6 bases). The CDR3 covers 15 residues. Germline CDR1 reads MNHNY; CDR2 reads SVGAGI (reference sequence). V lost 4 bases to trimming and J lost 3 bases, with 12 bases between them. This CDR3 reads CASSFGDTHTGELFF. CDR3 DNA: TGTGCCAGCAGTTTCGGGGACACTCACACCGGGGAGCTGTTTTTT.

For this clone: Germline is not matched at one junction end, which may reflect a read error. This rearrangement joins TRBV19 to TRBJ2-5; 9 bases are a match to TRBD1. Germline V gives CDR1 LNHDA, CDR2 SQIVND (reference sequence). CDR3 size: 16 residues. Here the CDR3 DNA reads TGTGCCAGTAGCATAGGAGGACAGGGGAAACGAGAGACCCAGTACTTC. Its translation: CASSIGGQGKRETQYF.